This is a list of T cell receptor beta chains from one sample in a study of beta chain features in type 1 diabetes. The assay was immunoSEQ multiplex PCR, and TCRdb's table has in-frame clones only and misses some. Of 680,000 or so clones listed, 15% to 17% are singletons. Sequencing was performed on naive CD4+ T cells from blood. The source of these receptors is a man between 18 and 35 years old in good health. CDR3s include the opening cysteine and the closing phenylalanine or tryptophan. The D gene is left open where the match is weak. Clone size, where shown, is once, few, many, or a class for clones that have expanded.

- TRBJ2-1 - TRBV25-1 TGTGCCAGCAGCGCCTATCTAGCGATCTCCTACAATGAGCAGTTCTTC CASSAYLAISYNEQFF
few TRBJ1-2 TRBD1 TRBV15 TGTGCCACCAGCAGGAACCGGGACAGGGGCGGCTACACCTTC CATSRNRDRGGYTF
few TRBJ1-2 - TRBV7-9 TGTGCCAGCAGCCTCGGGACGCAAGTCTATGGCTACACCTTC CASSLGTQVYGYTF
- TRBJ2-3 - TRBV30 TGTGCCTGGAGTGCCTACCTTAGCACAGATACGCAGTATTTT CAWSAYLSTDTQYF
- TRBJ2-7 - TRBV11-3 TGTGCCAGCAGCTTAGATCGGTCCGGCGAGCAGTACTTC CASSLDRSGEQYF
few TRBJ2-4 TRBD2 TRBV6-1 TGTGCCAGCAGTGAAGCGGGGGGGAACATTCAGTACTTC CASSEAGGNIQYF
few TRBJ1-5 - TRBV21-1 TGTGCCAGCAGCAAGGACAATCAGCCCCAGCATTTT CASSKDNQPQHF
few TRBJ1-2 - TRBV18 TGTGCCAGCTCACCATGGACGGTCAATAACTATGGCTACACCTTC CASSPWTVNNYGYTF
few TRBJ2-3 - TRBV25-1 TGTGCCAGCAGTAGTAGCACAGATACGCAGTATTTT CASSSSTDTQYF
few TRBJ1-2 - TRBV10-3 TGTGCCATCAGTGAAACAGCCCTCCTAGGCTACACCTTC CAISETALLGYTF
- TRBJ2-1 - TRBV9 TGTGCCAGCAGCGTGGCCGGGACACGGGTAAGCTCCTACAATGAGCAGTTCTTC CASSVAGTRVSSYNEQFF
few TRBJ1-5 - TRBV15 TGTGCCACCAGCAGAACAGGACTCGCAGGCAATCAGCCCCAGCATTTT CATSRTGLAGNQPQHF
few TRBJ2-7 - TRBV4-2 TGTGCCAGCAGCCAAGCAAACGAGCAGTACTTC CASSQANEQYF
- TRBJ2-7 - TRBV27 TGTGCCAGCAGTTTGGGCACGTTGAATCCCTACGAGCAGTACTTC CASSLGTLNPYEQYF
few TRBJ2-7 - TRBV4-3 TGCGCCAGCGCTGTCGGTCTGGCTAGATCTTACGAGCAGTACTTC CASAVGLARSYEQYF
- TRBJ1-5 - TRBV29-1 TGCAGTGGGGCAGAAGATAGCAATCAGCCCCAGCATTTT CSGAEDSNQPQHF
- TRBJ2-1 TRBD2 TRBV5-6 TGTGCCAGCAGCTCCACATCGAGACTAGCAAGTAATGAGCAGTTCTTC CASSSTSRLASNEQFF
few TRBJ2-5 TRBD1 TRBV12-5 TGTGCTAGTGGGGAACAGGGGGCGCAGACCCAGTACTTC CASGEQGAQTQYF
- TRBJ2-1 TRBD2 TRBV5-6 TGTGCCAGCAGCTTGGATGGCGGGAGGGTGTACAATGAGCAGTTCTTC CASSLDGGRVYNEQFF
- TRBJ2-7 TRBD1 TRBV2 TGTGCCAGCAACCCATGGGACAGCTACGAGCAGTACTTC CASNPWDSYEQYF
few TRBJ2-1 TRBD2 TRBV6-5 TGTGCCAGCTGGGGAAGGCGGGAGGGCAATGAGCAGTTCTTC CASWGRREGNEQFF
few TRBJ2-2 TRBD1 TRBV9 TGTGCCAGCAGCGTAGCTCCCGACAGGGGGCATTTCACCGGGGAGCTGTTTTTT CASSVAPDRGHFTGELFF
- TRBJ1-1 TRBD1 TRBV7-2 TGTGCCAGCAGCTCCCAACCGGGACAGGGGAACACTGAAGCTTTCTTT CASSSQPGQGNTEAFF
few TRBJ1-2 - TRBV7-2 TGTGCCAGCAGCTTAATCCCCCAGGGCTGGGGCTATGGCTACACCTTC CASSLIPQGWGYGYTF
few TRBJ2-7 - TRBV7-2 TGTGCCAGCAGCTTGGCCCGAAGGGCCTACGAGCAGTACTTC CASSLARRAYEQYF
- TRBJ2-7 - TRBV5-1 TGCGCCAGCAGCTGGCTAGCTTCCTACGAGCAGTACTTC CASSWLASYEQYF
- TRBJ2-7 - TRBV7-3 TGTGCCAGCAGCGAGTCGCACAGCAAATTCCCAACCCGCGAGCAGTACTTC CASSESHSKFPTREQYF
- TRBJ1-5 - TRBV5-6 TGTGCCAGCAGGAGAAGACAGGCTCCCAATCAGCCCCAGCATTTT CASRRRQAPNQPQHF
- TRBJ2-7 - TRBV4-2 TGTGCCAGCAGCCAAGATAACACTGATTCCTACGAGCAGTACTTC CASSQDNTDSYEQYF
few TRBJ2-7 TRBD1 TRBV5-6 TGTGCCAGCAGGGGTTCCGGGACAGGGACCTACGAGCAGTACTTC CASRGSGTGTYEQYF
- TRBJ2-7 - TRBV6-5 TGTGCCATCAGTGAACTAGCCCAGGACGAGCAGTACTTC CAISELAQDEQYF
- TRBJ1-4 - TRBV18 TGTGCCAGCTCAGCGACGGGTAATGAAAAACTGTTTTTT CASSATGNEKLFF
few TRBJ1-2 - TRBV5-1 TGCGCCAGCAGCTTGGAACGGCAGGGGAATGGCTACACCTTC CASSLERQGNGYTF
- TRBJ1-4 TRBD1 TRBV6-5 TGTGCCATTTCGGACAGGCCTAATGAAAAACTGTTTTTT CAISDRPNEKLFF
- TRBJ2-1 TRBD1 TRBV23-1 TGCGCCAGCAGTCAATCTGGTTGCTTGACGGCTGGACAGGGCTCCTACAATGAGCAGTTCTTC CASSQSGCLTAGQGSYNEQFF
- TRBJ2-7 - TRBV27 TGTGCCAGCAGTTTAGAGCCAACAGGGAAAGAGTTCTTC CASSLEPTGKEFF
few TRBJ2-3 - TRBV7-2 TGTGCCAGCAGCTTAAGGTGGGAGAGCACAGATACGCAGTATTTT CASSLRWESTDTQYF
- TRBJ2-5 - TRBV2 TGTGCCAGCAGCCTAGGTAACCCGGTTGGGGAGACCCAGTACTTC CASSLGNPVGETQYF
few TRBJ2-3 - TRBV7-3 TGTGCCAGCAGCCTCTCCAGGGACCTGGGAACAGATACGCAGTATTTT CASSLSRDLGTDTQYF
- TRBJ1-2 - TRBV4-3 TGCGCCAGCAGCCAAGATGGTAGGGCCAACTATGGCTACACCTTC CASSQDGRANYGYTF
- TRBJ1-2 - TRBV27 TGTGCCAGCAGTTTAGCCCTCCAAACAGGAACCTATGGCTACACCTTC CASSLALQTGTYGYTF
- TRBJ1-5 TRBD1 TRBV6-6 TGTGCCAGCAGCCGATGGACAGGGGGCGATCAGCCCCAGCATTTT CASSRWTGGDQPQHF
- TRBJ1-5 - TRBV28 TGTGCCAGCAGTTTTTCCAGGGATCAGCCCCAGCATTTT CASSFSRDQPQHF
few TRBJ2-5 TRBD2 TRBV9 TGTGCCAGCAGCGTTAGCGGGAAAGAGACCCAGTACTTC CASSVSGKETQYF
- TRBJ1-1 TRBD1 TRBV7-9 TGTGCCAGCAGTATGCAGGGGGCTGAAGCTTTCTTT CASSMQGAEAFF
- TRBJ2-2 - TRBV28 TGTGCCAGCAGTTTGGGGCAGGGTTTCTCCACCGGGGAGCTGTTTTTT CASSLGQGFSTGELFF
- TRBJ2-3 - TRBV29-1 TGCAGCCATACGCCAGGGTCAGATACGCAGTATTTT CSHTPGSDTQYF
few TRBJ2-7 TRBD1 TRBV7-6 TGTGCCAGCAGCTCCGAGACAGGGCTCTACGAGCAGTACTTC CASSSETGLYEQYF
many TRBJ2-3 TRBD1 TRBV7-9 TGTGCCAGCAGCCCCGGGACAGGGAACACAGATACGCAGTATTTT CASSPGTGNTDTQYF